One sample yielded the 8 T cell receptor beta chains listed below, sequenced in a study of Graves' ophthalmopathy and Graves' hyperthyroidism. The study amplified TCR beta CDR3 regions using RNA transcripts. Second-round multiplex PCR came after first-round RT-PCR with HTBI primers. TCRdb called the multiplex PCR reads again in MiXCR, with one record for every CDR3 protein. Among hundreds of thousands of distinct CDR3 sequences listed, over 15% were seen once. Sequencing was performed on peripheral blood. These receptors originate from a woman aged 18-30 years with stable Graves' hyperthyroidism.

This clonotype was counted a few times. In nucleotides, the CDR3 is TGTGCCAGCAGACCCCGGGGGGTAACCTACGAGCAGTACTTC. As protein: CASRPRGVTYEQYF. V and J are TRBV27 and TRBJ2-7; 7 nucleotides line up with TRBD2. CDR1 is MNHEY and CDR2 is SMNVEV in the germline V gene (reference sequence). There are 14 residues in the CDR3. V trimming: 6 bases; J trimming: 2 bases; junction bases outside the gene matches: 7.

This clonotype has more than one count but fewer than ten. This rearrangement joins TRBV12-3 or TRBV12-4 to TRBJ2-5, with a tentative D call TRBD1 (5 bases). With 6 bases removed from V and 1 base from J, the gap between germline ends came to 15 bases. The length of the CDR3 is 15 residues. Here the CDR3 reads CASSLTLQGQETQYF. CDR3 nucleotides: TGTGCCAGCAGCCTGACCCTCCAGGGCCAAGAGACCCAGTACTTC.

The table lists this clonotype with many counts. V and J are TRBV6-2 or TRBV6-3 and TRBJ1-5, with a tentative D call TRBD1 (6 bases). This CDR3 has 15 amino acids. Germline values: CDR1 MNHEY, CDR2 SVGEGT. The germline V and J ends were trimmed by 5 bases and 1 base, with 12 bases remaining between them. CDR3 amino acids: CASSDGQKSNQPQHF. CDR3 coding DNA: TGTGCCAGCAGTGACGGACAGAAAAGCAATCAGCCCCAGCATTTT.

This clonotype was seen ten or more times. The chain has TRBV6-2 or TRBV6-3 and TRBJ1-5; possible D gene TRBD1, 6 bases. Germline V gives CDR1 MNHEY, CDR2 SVGEGT. This CDR3 contains 16 residues. The germline V and J ends were trimmed by 4 bases and 1 base, with 14 bases remaining between them. The CDR3 sequence is CASSFRTVRSNQPQHF. DNA for the CDR3: TGTGCCAGCAGTTTCAGGACAGTAAGGAGCAATCAGCCCCAGCATTTT.

This clonotype was seen repeatedly, ten times or more. The chain has TRBV15 and TRBJ2-6; the D is unclear. V was shortened by 3 bases and J by 2 bases, with 5 bases between the two germline ends. Germline lookup yields CDR1 LNHNV and CDR2 YYDKDF (reference sequence). The CDR3 covers 14 residues. The CDR3 DNA reads as TGTGCCACCAGCAGGGGTGCTGGGGCCAACGTCCTGACTTTC. Amino acid sequence: CATSRGAGANVLTF.

CDR3 sequence (DNA): TGCAGCGTTGGGGTGGGGGGGGACACTGAAGCTTTCTTT. This codes for CSVGVGGDTEAFF. V is TRBV29-1 and J is TRBJ1-1, with D perhaps matching TRBD1 (5 bases). CDR1 and CDR2 from the germline V gene are SQVTM and ANQGSEA. CDR3 size: 13 residues. Trimming removed 4 bases at V and 3 bases at J, with 12 bases between.

The table lists this clonotype with many counts. The V gene is TRBV9, the J gene TRBJ1-1; D is unclear. Trimming stripped 4 bases from V and 1 base from J, with 11 bases between. The CDR3 is 14 residues long. Germline CDR1 SGDLS, CDR2 YYNGEE. CDR3 nucleotide sequence: TGTGCCAGCAGCCATCATGAAGGGAACACTGAAGCTTTCTTT. Its protein is CASSHHEGNTEAFF.

CDR3 residues: CASSHRTSGAYEQYF. The DNA of the CDR3 is TGTGCCAGCAGCCACCGGACTAGCGGGGCCTACGAGCAGTACTTC. The J gene is TRBJ2-7, the V gene TRBV6-1; 12 bases are shared with TRBD2. The length of the CDR3 is 15 residues. The J segment lost 2 bases and the V segment lost 6 bases, leaving 5 bases of the junction unmatched. The germline gives CDR1 MNHNS, CDR2 SASEGT.